A single sample gave rise to the 18 T cell receptor beta chains below, sequenced in a study of blood T cell repertoires in COVID-19. Assay used: immunoSEQ multiplex PCR; TCRdb lists only in-frame clones, some missing. The data contain about 150,000 clones, roughly 84% of them singletons. The sequencing input was peripheral blood. Receptors were obtained from a man aged 55 to 70 with COVID-19, enrolled during active disease.

The chain joins TRBV9 to TRBJ2-3, with 7 bases identical to TRBD2. After removal of 0 bases from V and 4 bases from J, the junction contained 5 bases not matched to a gene. Germline V gene lookup returns CDR1 SGDLS and CDR2 YYNGEE. This CDR3 spans 15 amino acids. The CDR3 DNA reads as TGTGCCAGCAGCGTAGCAGCGGGGTTCCCAGATACGCAGTATTTT. Protein product: CASSVAAGFPDTQYF.

The chain is built from TRBV3-1 (or the pseudogene TRBV3-2) and TRBJ1-2, with 9 nucleotides matching TRBD1. The germline CDR1 and CDR2 sequences are LGHDT and YNNKEL (reference sequence). This CDR3 comprises 17 residues. V was pared by 3 bases and J by 7 bases, with 15 bases of the junction left unmatched. This CDR3 is CASSQQVMGQGMSGYTF. The CDR3 DNA reads as TGTGCCAGCAGCCAGCAAGTTATGGGACAGGGCATGTCTGGCTACACCTTC.

V is TRBV10-3 and J is TRBJ1-1; D remains ambiguous. V lost 0 bases and J 1 base, leaving 12 bases between the germline ends. CDR3 length: 16 residues. Per germline, CDR1 ENHRY and CDR2 SYGVKD. Written as DNA, the CDR3 is TGTGCCATCAGTGAGTCCCCGGGAAAGGGGAACACTGAAGCTTTCTTT. It encodes CAISESPGKGNTEAFF.

The chain uses TRBV25-1 and TRBJ1-1; D not certain. Trimming took 6 bases from V and 4 from J, leaving 12 bases between them. This CDR3 has 13 residues. CDR1 MGHDK and CDR2 SYGVNS come from the germline V gene. The CDR3 nucleotides read TGTGCCAGCAGCCCTAGCTTGGGCACTGAAGCTTTCTTT. It specifies CASSPSLGTEAFF.

The rearrangement links TRBV27 to TRBJ2-2, with D possibly TRBD1 on 5 matching bases. This CDR3 spans 13 amino acids. Germline CDR1 is MNHEY and CDR2 is SMNVEV (reference sequence). Trimming left V 3 bases short and J 6 bases short, with 8 bases between. The CDR3 DNA reads TGTGCCAGCAGTTTTCAGGGTGCCGGGGAGCTGTTTTTT. Its translation: CASSFQGAGELFF.

V is TRBV9 and J is TRBJ2-5, with 7 bases identical to TRBD2. The CDR3 covers 16 residues. V shed 0 bases and J 6 bases; nucleotides not matched to a gene: 11. Germline V CDR1 and CDR2: SGDLS, YYNGEE. The CDR3 protein is CASSVAATSLRQTQYF. The CDR3 bases are TGTGCCAGCAGCGTAGCTGCGACTAGCTTGAGGCAGACCCAGTACTTC.

The V and J genes are TRBV19 and TRBJ1-1, with 7 nucleotides matching TRBD1. The CDR3 loop spans 12 amino acids. Germline CDR1 and CDR2: LNHDA and SQIVND (reference sequence). V lost 5 bases, J lost 8 bases, and 5 bases stayed unmatched. Here the CDR3 reads CASSVRGIEAFF. CDR3 in DNA: TGTGCCAGTAGTGTCAGGGGGATCGAAGCTTTCTTT.

Only a few counts were recorded for this clone. The chain recombines TRBV18 with TRBJ1-1, with D unresolved. Germline V gene data show CDR1 as KGHSH and CDR2 as LQKENI. There are 16 residues in the CDR3. Trimming cost V 3 bases and J 1 base, with 15 bases left between them. CDR3 protein: CASSPRTGGSNTEAFF. In DNA, the CDR3 is TGTGCCAGCTCACCGCGGACGGGAGGGTCGAACACTGAAGCTTTCTTT.

This clone showed up just once. V is TRBV11-3 and J is TRBJ2-1; TRBD1 aligns across 9 bases. Looked up from germline, CDR1 is SGHNT and CDR2 is YENEEA. The CDR3 has 13 residues. V trimming: 0 bases; J trimming: 11 bases; junction bases outside the gene matches: 2. The CDR3 region has the DNA TGTGCCAGCAGCTTAGATGGGACAGGGAAGCAGTTCTTC. Its translation is CASSLDGTGKQFF.

The V call is TRBV19, the J call TRBJ2-1; TRBD1 matches 7 bases. CDR3 length: 15 residues. V lost 7 bases, J lost 0 bases, and 6 bases stayed unmatched. CDR1 and CDR2 from the germline V gene are LNHDA and SQIVND (reference sequence). The CDR3 loop reads CASIQGGSSYNEQFF. The CDR3 DNA reads as TGTGCCAGTATTCAAGGGGGCAGCTCCTACAATGAGCAGTTCTTC.

V is TRBV10-3 and J is TRBJ2-3, with 13 bases aligning to TRBD2. There are 16 residues in the CDR3. The junction had 2 bases not matched to a gene; V was cut back by 4 bases and J by 1 base. Germline values: CDR1 ENHRY, CDR2 SYGVKD. The CDR3 loop reads CAISGGLAGGTDTQYF. Here the CDR3 DNA reads TGTGCCATCAGTGGAGGACTAGCGGGAGGCACAGATACGCAGTATTTT.

The CDR3 is CASRPGQGYGYTF. The CDR3 bases are TGTGCCAGCAGACCTGGACAGGGTTATGGCTACACCTTC. This chain joins TRBV6-5 and TRBJ1-2; 8 nucleotides agree with TRBD1. J was trimmed by 5 bases and V by 6 bases; bases with no gene match: 5. This CDR3 is built from 13 residues. In germline, CDR1 is MNHEY, CDR2 SVGAGI.

V usage is TRBV5-8 and J usage is TRBJ1-3, with D possibly TRBD1 on 5 matching bases. Trimming stripped 2 bases from V and 4 bases from J, with 10 bases between. Germline loops: CDR1 SGHTS, CDR2 YDEGEE. The CDR3 is 14 residues long. DNA of the CDR3: TGTGCCAGCAGCTTCTCAGCAGGGGGAAACACCATATATTTT. This codes for CASSFSAGGNTIYF. The variable domain in full, completed from reference TRBV5-8 and TRBJ1-3, reads EAGVTQSPTHLIKTRGQQATLRCSPISGHTSVYWYQQALGLGLQFLLWYDEGEERNRGNFPPRFSGRQFPNYSSELNVNALELEDSALYLCASSFSAGGNTIYFGEGSWLTVV.

This chain links TRBV11-3 with TRBJ1-4; D may be TRBD1 (5 bases). With 4 bases removed from V and 13 bases from J, the gap between germline ends came to 22 bases. Germline CDR1 SGHNT, CDR2 YENEEA. The CDR3 totals 15 residues. For the CDR3, the DNA is TGTGCCAGCAGCTCCACATCCCTAGGGGCCACAATACTGTTTTTT. As protein: CASSSTSLGATILFF.

CDR3 protein: CASRPGGERYTF. The CDR3 DNA reads TGTGCCAGTAGGCCGGGGGGGGAGCGCTACACCTTC. The V gene is TRBV19, the J gene TRBJ1-2, with a possible D match to TRBD1 (5 bases). V lost 6 bases and J lost 9, with 14 bases in between. The germline V gene has CDR1 LNHDA and CDR2 SQIVND (reference sequence). This CDR3 spans 12 amino acids.

The V call is TRBV12-5, the J call TRBJ2-7; 10 positions match TRBD2. Per the germline V gene, CDR1 is LGHNT and CDR2 is FRNRAP. J was trimmed by 7 bases and V by 6 bases; bases with no gene match: 9. This CDR3 contains 14 residues. The CDR3 loop is CASGSSGSLGEQYF. DNA for the CDR3: TGTGCTAGTGGCTCTAGCGGGAGTTTAGGGGAGCAGTACTTC.

V is TRBV18 and J is TRBJ1-2; D perhaps matches TRBD1 (5 bases). V lost 1 base and J 6 bases, leaving 12 bases between the germline ends. CDR1 KGHSH and CDR2 LQKENI come from the germline V gene. The CDR3 extends over 14 amino acids. CDR3 sequence: CASSPQDRSHGYTF. In DNA, the CDR3 is TGTGCCAGCTCACCACAAGACAGATCCCATGGCTACACCTTC.

This rearrangement joins TRBV19 to TRBJ2-4; 8 nucleotides align to TRBD1. The V and J ends lost 4 bases and 1 base, in that order; junction bases with no gene match: 12. Germline lookup yields CDR1 LNHDA and CDR2 SQIVND (reference sequence). This CDR3 has 18 amino acids. The CDR3 DNA reads TGTGCCAGTAGTAACGAAATACAGGGGGTCATTGCCAAAAACATTCAGTACTTC. Protein sequence: CASSNEIQGVIAKNIQYF.